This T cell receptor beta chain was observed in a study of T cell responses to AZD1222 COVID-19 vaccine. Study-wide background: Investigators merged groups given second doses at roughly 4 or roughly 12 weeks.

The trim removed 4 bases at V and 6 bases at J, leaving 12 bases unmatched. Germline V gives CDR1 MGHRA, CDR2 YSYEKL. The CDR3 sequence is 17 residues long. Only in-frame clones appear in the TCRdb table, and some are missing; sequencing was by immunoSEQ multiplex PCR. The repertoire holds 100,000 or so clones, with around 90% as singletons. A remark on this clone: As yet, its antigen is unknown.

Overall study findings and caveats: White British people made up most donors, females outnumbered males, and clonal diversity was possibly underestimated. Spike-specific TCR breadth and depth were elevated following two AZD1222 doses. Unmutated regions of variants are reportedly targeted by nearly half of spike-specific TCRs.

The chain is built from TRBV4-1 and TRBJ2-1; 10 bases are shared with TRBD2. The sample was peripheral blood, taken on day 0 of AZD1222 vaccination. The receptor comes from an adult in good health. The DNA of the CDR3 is TGCGCCAGCAGCCTCCACCTAGCGGGAGAGGGGCCCAATGAGCAGTTCTTC. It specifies CASSLHLAGEGPNEQFF.